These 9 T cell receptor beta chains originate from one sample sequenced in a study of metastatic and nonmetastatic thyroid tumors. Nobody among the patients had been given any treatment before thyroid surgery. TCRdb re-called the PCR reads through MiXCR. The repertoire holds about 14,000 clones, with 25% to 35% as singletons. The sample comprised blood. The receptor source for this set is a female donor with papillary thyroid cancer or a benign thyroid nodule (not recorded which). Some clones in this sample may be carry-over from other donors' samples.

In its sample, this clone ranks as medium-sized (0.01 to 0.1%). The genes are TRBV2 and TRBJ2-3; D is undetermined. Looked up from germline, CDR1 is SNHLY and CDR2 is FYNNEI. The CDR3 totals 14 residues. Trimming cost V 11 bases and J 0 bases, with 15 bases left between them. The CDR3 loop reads CAWRSGTSTDTQYF. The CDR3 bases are TGTGCCTGGAGATCGGGTACTAGCACAGATACGCAGTATTTT.

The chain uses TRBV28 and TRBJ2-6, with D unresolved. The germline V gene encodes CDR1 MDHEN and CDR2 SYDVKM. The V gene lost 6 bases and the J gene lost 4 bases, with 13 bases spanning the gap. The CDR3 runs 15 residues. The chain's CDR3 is CASSQRARGANVLTF. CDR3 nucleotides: TGTGCCAGCAGCCAACGGGCAAGGGGGGCCAACGTCCTGACTTTC.

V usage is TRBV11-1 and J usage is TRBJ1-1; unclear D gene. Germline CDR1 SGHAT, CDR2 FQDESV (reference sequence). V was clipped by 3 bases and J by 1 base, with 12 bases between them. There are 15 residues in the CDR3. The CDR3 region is CASSFKGDKNTEAFF. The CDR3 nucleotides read TGTGCCAGCAGCTTCAAGGGAGACAAGAACACTGAAGCTTTCTTT. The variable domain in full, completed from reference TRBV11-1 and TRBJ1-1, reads EAEVAQSPRYKITEKSQAVAFWCDPISGHATLYWYRQILGQGPELLVQFQDESVVDDSQLPKDRFSAERLKGVDSTLKIQPAELGDSAMYLCASSFKGDKNTEAFFGQGTRLTVV.

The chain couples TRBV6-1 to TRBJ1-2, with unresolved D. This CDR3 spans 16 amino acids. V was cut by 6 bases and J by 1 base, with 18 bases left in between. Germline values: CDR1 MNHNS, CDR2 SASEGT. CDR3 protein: CASRQSLEGINYGYTF. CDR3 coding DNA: TGTGCCAGCAGACAATCCCTGGAAGGGATTAACTATGGCTACACCTTC.

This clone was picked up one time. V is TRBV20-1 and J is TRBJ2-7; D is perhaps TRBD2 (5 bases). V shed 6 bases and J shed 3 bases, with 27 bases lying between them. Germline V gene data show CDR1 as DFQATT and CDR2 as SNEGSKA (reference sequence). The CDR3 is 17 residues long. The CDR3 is CSAIRRRRIEGFYEQYF. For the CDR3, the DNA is TGCAGTGCCATCAGGAGGCGCCGTATAGAAGGTTTCTACGAGCAGTACTTC.

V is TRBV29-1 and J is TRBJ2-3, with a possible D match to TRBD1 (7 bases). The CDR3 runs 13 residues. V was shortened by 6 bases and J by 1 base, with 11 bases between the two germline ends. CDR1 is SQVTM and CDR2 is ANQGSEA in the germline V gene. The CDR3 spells CSVQGGGTDTQYF. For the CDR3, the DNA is TGCAGCGTGCAGGGGGGTGGCACAGATACGCAGTATTTT.

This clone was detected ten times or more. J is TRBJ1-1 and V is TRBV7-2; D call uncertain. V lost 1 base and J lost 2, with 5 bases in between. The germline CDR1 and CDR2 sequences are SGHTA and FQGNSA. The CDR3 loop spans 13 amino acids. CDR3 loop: CASSLVTNTEAFF. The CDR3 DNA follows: TGTGCCAGCAGCTTAGTGACAAACACTGAAGCTTTCTTT.

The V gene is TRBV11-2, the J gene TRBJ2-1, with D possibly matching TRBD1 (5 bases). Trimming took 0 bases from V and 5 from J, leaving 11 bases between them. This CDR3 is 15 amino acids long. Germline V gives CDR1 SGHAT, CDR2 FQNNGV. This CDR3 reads CASSLEIGANNEQFF. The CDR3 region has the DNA TGTGCCAGCAGCTTAGAGATAGGGGCAAACAATGAGCAGTTCTTC.

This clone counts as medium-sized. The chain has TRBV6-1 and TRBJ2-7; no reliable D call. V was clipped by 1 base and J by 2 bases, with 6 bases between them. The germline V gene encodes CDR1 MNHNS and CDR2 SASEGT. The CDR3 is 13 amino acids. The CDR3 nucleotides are TGTGCCAGCAGTGAAGAAACAGCCTACGAGCAGTACTTC. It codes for CASSEETAYEQYF.